The clone carrying this T cell receptor (beta chain) was seen just once. This table comes from immunoSEQ multiplex PCR, and its TCRdb copy is limited to in-frame clones, with some not included. Of 210,000 or so clones listed, around four fifths are singletons. This entry belongs to a study of blood T cell repertoires in COVID-19. CDR3 length: 12 residues. Trimming removed 5 bases from V and 6 bases from J, with 7 bases in between. From germline, CDR1 is MNHEY and CDR2 SMNVEV (reference sequence). This TCR was recovered from a human donor in a cohort sampled during active COVID-19. The chain joins TRBV27 to TRBJ2-2, with D unclear. Material for sequencing was peripheral blood. The CDR3 nucleotides read TGTGCCAGCAGTCCTCTATCCGGGGAGCTGTTTTTT. Translating it yields CASSPLSGELFF.